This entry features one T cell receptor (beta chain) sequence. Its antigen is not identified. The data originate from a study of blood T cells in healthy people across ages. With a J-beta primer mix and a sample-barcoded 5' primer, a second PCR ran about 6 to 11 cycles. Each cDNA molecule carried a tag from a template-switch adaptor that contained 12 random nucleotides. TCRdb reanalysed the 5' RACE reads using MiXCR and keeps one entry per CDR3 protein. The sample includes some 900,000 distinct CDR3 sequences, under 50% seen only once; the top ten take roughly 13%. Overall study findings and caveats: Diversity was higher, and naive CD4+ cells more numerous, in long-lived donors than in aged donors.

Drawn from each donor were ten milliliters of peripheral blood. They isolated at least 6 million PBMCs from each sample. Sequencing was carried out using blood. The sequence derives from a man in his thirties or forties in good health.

The CDR3 region is CSAWGVGNEQYF. The DNA of the CDR3 is TGCAGTGCCTGGGGTGTCGGCAATGAGCAGTACTTC. This sequence joins TRBV20-1 and TRBJ2-1; no clear D. The closer fit of TRBJ2-7 to the DNA end suggests the J call may be wrong. CDR3 length equals 12 residues. From germline, CDR1 is DFQATT and CDR2 SNEGSKA (reference sequence).